This is a list of T cell receptor beta chains from one sample in a study of T cell responses to AZD1222 COVID-19 vaccine. Assay: immunoSEQ multiplex PCR; the TCRdb copy retains only in-frame clones and omits some. The table shows about 110,000 clones, with about 87% occurring only once. The material sequenced was peripheral blood, taken 28 days after the second AZD1222 dose. The source is an adult who received the AZD1222 COVID-19 vaccine. Both conserved end residues are part of each CDR3. Each record gives: CDR3 DNA, CDR3 protein, J gene, V gene, D gene, clone size. A D gene is named only where the DNA matches it firmly. Expanded clones get a size class; other rows say once, few or many, or leave the size out.

cdr3_nt: TGCGCCAGCAGCTTGGTGGTTTACCGGGACAACAACGAGCAGTACTTC
cdr3_aa: CASSLVVYRDNNEQYF
j_call: TRBJ2-7
v_call: TRBV5-1
d_call: -
clone_size: -

cdr3_nt: TGTGCCAGCAGCTATACAGGGAACTATGGCTACACCTTC
cdr3_aa: CASSYTGNYGYTF
j_call: TRBJ1-2
v_call: TRBV5-6
d_call: -
clone_size: -

cdr3_nt: TGTGCCAGCAGTTACTCGGGGTTAGCTGGAAACACCATATATTTT
cdr3_aa: CASSYSGLAGNTIYF
j_call: TRBJ1-3
v_call: TRBV6-5
d_call: -
clone_size: -

cdr3_nt: TGCGCCAGCAGCCCCTCCGGAGCGGGGGGCGCCGACCGGCACTTC
cdr3_aa: CASSPSGAGGADRHF
j_call: TRBJ2-7
v_call: TRBV5-1
d_call: TRBD2
clone_size: -

cdr3_nt: TGTGCCAGCTCACCACCTATGGGCCTTCGGGGCACCGGGGAGCTGTTTTTT
cdr3_aa: CASSPPMGLRGTGELFF
j_call: TRBJ2-2
v_call: TRBV18
d_call: -
clone_size: -

cdr3_nt: TGCAGCGCCCTCGTGGGAGAGACCCAGTACTTC
cdr3_aa: CSALVGETQYF
j_call: TRBJ2-5
v_call: TRBV29-1
d_call: -
clone_size: -

cdr3_nt: TGTGCCAGTAGGAGCGGGAGTATCGACAATGAGCAGTTCTTC
cdr3_aa: CASRSGSIDNEQFF
j_call: TRBJ2-1
v_call: TRBV19
d_call: TRBD2
clone_size: -

cdr3_nt: TGTGCCAGCAGCTTGAACTACAGGGTCAATCAGCCCCAGCATTTT
cdr3_aa: CASSLNYRVNQPQHF
j_call: TRBJ1-5
v_call: TRBV7-2
d_call: -
clone_size: once

cdr3_nt: TGTGCCAGCGGGCAACCGTATAGCAATCAGCCCCAGCATTTT
cdr3_aa: CASGQPYSNQPQHF
j_call: TRBJ1-5
v_call: TRBV2
d_call: -
clone_size: -

cdr3_nt: TGTGCCACCAGCAGAGATCGAGGGAACTCTGGAAACACCATATATTTT
cdr3_aa: CATSRDRGNSGNTIYF
j_call: TRBJ1-3
v_call: TRBV15
d_call: -
clone_size: -

cdr3_nt: TGTGCCAGCAGCTTAGGGGGACATACGGGCACTGAAGCTTTCTTT
cdr3_aa: CASSLGGHTGTEAFF
j_call: TRBJ1-1
v_call: TRBV13
d_call: -
clone_size: -

cdr3_nt: TGTGCCAGTAGTCCTCAACGGGGGAATGAAAAACTGTTTTTT
cdr3_aa: CASSPQRGNEKLFF
j_call: TRBJ1-4
v_call: TRBV19
d_call: -
clone_size: -

cdr3_nt: TGTGCCAGCAGAGCAAGTAGTACTGAAGCTTTCTTT
cdr3_aa: CASRASSTEAFF
j_call: TRBJ1-1
v_call: TRBV12-3/TRBV12-4
d_call: -
clone_size: -

cdr3_nt: TGTGCCAGCAGGGTTCACGAGTCCTCCTACGAGCAGTACTTC
cdr3_aa: CASRVHESSYEQYF
j_call: TRBJ2-7
v_call: TRBV2
d_call: -
clone_size: -

cdr3_nt: TGCGCCAGCAGGTCAGGGGGCAGGGACACTGAAGCTTTCTTT
cdr3_aa: CASRSGGRDTEAFF
j_call: TRBJ1-1
v_call: TRBV5-1
d_call: TRBD1
clone_size: -

cdr3_nt: TGTGCCAGCAGTTCCCCCCATAGCCGTCACGAGCAGTACTTC
cdr3_aa: CASSSPHSRHEQYF
j_call: TRBJ2-7
v_call: TRBV28
d_call: -
clone_size: -

cdr3_nt: TGTGCCAGCAGTGATCGGTGGGTAGGCTCCTACAATGAGCAGTTCTTC
cdr3_aa: CASSDRWVGSYNEQFF
j_call: TRBJ2-1
v_call: TRBV2
d_call: -
clone_size: once

cdr3_nt: TGTGCCAGCAGCGTAGGCCAGTTGGACACTGAAGCTTTCTTT
cdr3_aa: CASSVGQLDTEAFF
j_call: TRBJ1-1
v_call: TRBV9
d_call: -
clone_size: -

cdr3_nt: TGTGCCAGCTCATCCGGGACGGGTCCCTCCGAGCAGTACTTC
cdr3_aa: CASSSGTGPSEQYF
j_call: TRBJ2-7
v_call: TRBV18
d_call: -
clone_size: -

cdr3_nt: TGTGCCAGCAGGGGGGGGAATGAGCAGTTCTTC
cdr3_aa: CASRGGNEQFF
j_call: TRBJ2-1
v_call: TRBV28
d_call: TRBD2
clone_size: -

cdr3_nt: TGTGCCAGCAGCCGACCGGGAGGCGTCAACGAGCAGTACTTC
cdr3_aa: CASSRPGGVNEQYF
j_call: TRBJ2-7
v_call: TRBV27
d_call: TRBD2
clone_size: many

cdr3_nt: TGTGCCAGCAGCCAAGGCAGACTAGCGGGGATCCGATACTTC
cdr3_aa: CASSQGRLAGIRYF
j_call: TRBJ2-7
v_call: TRBV3-1/TRBV3-2
d_call: TRBD2
clone_size: -

cdr3_nt: TGTGCCTGGAGTCACCGGGACAGGGATTCACCCCTCCACTTT
cdr3_aa: CAWSHRDRDSPLHF
j_call: TRBJ1-6
v_call: TRBV30
d_call: TRBD1
clone_size: -

cdr3_nt: TGTGCCAGCTCCACAGGGGGGAACACCATATATTTT
cdr3_aa: CASSTGGNTIYF
j_call: TRBJ1-3
v_call: TRBV12-3/TRBV12-4
d_call: TRBD1
clone_size: -

cdr3_nt: TGTGCCAGCAGCCAATTTGTCCAGTCCTCTGGAAACACCATATATTTT
cdr3_aa: CASSQFVQSSGNTIYF
j_call: TRBJ1-3
v_call: TRBV3-1/TRBV3-2
d_call: -
clone_size: -

cdr3_nt: TGTGCCAGCAGCGTTTTGAACACTGAAGCTTTCTTT
cdr3_aa: CASSVLNTEAFF
j_call: TRBJ1-1
v_call: TRBV9
d_call: -
clone_size: -

cdr3_nt: TGTGCCAGCAGTTTCGCCACATCTCAGCCCCAGCATTTT
cdr3_aa: CASSFATSQPQHF
j_call: TRBJ1-5
v_call: TRBV12-3/TRBV12-4
d_call: -
clone_size: -

cdr3_nt: TGCGCCAGCAGCTTGACTAGCGGGATGCTCAGCTCCTACAATGAGCAGTTCTTC
cdr3_aa: CASSLTSGMLSSYNEQFF
j_call: TRBJ2-1
v_call: TRBV5-1
d_call: TRBD2
clone_size: once

cdr3_nt: TGTGCCAGCAGTTTAGACAGGTTATACACTGAAGCTTTCTTT
cdr3_aa: CASSLDRLYTEAFF
j_call: TRBJ1-1
v_call: TRBV27
d_call: -
clone_size: -

cdr3_nt: TGTGCCAGCAGCTCACGGGGAGGGGCCAGTAATGAAAAACTGTTTTTT
cdr3_aa: CASSSRGGASNEKLFF
j_call: TRBJ1-4
v_call: TRBV11-3
d_call: -
clone_size: -

cdr3_nt: TGCGCCAGCAGCCCCGGACAGGGGGCGGGAGAGCAGTACTTC
cdr3_aa: CASSPGQGAGEQYF
j_call: TRBJ2-7
v_call: TRBV4-1
d_call: TRBD1
clone_size: -

cdr3_nt: TGCGCCAGCAGCCAAGATCTGACGAGGCCCCAGCATTTT
cdr3_aa: CASSQDLTRPQHF
j_call: TRBJ1-5
v_call: TRBV4-1
d_call: -
clone_size: -

cdr3_nt: TGTGCCAGCAGTCTACCGACTAGCCGATACGAGCAGTACTTC
cdr3_aa: CASSLPTSRYEQYF
j_call: TRBJ2-7
v_call: TRBV11-1
d_call: TRBD2
clone_size: -

cdr3_nt: TGTGCCAGCATGAGCCAGGAGACCTACGAGCAGTACTTC
cdr3_aa: CASMSQETYEQYF
j_call: TRBJ2-7
v_call: TRBV12-3/TRBV12-4
d_call: -
clone_size: -

cdr3_nt: TGTGCCAGCAGCCGTACAGGGGGTGTGAACACTGAAGCTTTCTTT
cdr3_aa: CASSRTGGVNTEAFF
j_call: TRBJ1-1
v_call: TRBV7-9
d_call: TRBD1
clone_size: once

cdr3_nt: TGTGCCAGCAGCTTACCAAACCCTTATCCTACCGGGGAGCTGTTTTTT
cdr3_aa: CASSLPNPYPTGELFF
j_call: TRBJ2-2
v_call: TRBV7-2
d_call: -
clone_size: -

cdr3_nt: TGTGCCAGCAGCCAAGTACTAGCGACGCAAGAGACCCAGTACTTC
cdr3_aa: CASSQVLATQETQYF
j_call: TRBJ2-5
v_call: TRBV3-1/TRBV3-2
d_call: TRBD2
clone_size: -

cdr3_nt: TGCGCCAGCAGGTGGGGGGCCATTAACTATGGCTACACCTTC
cdr3_aa: CASRWGAINYGYTF
j_call: TRBJ1-2
v_call: TRBV5-1
d_call: -
clone_size: -

cdr3_nt: TGCAGTGCTCGTGGACTAAACCACAATGAGCAGTTCTTC
cdr3_aa: CSARGLNHNEQFF
j_call: TRBJ2-1
v_call: TRBV20-1
d_call: -
clone_size: -

cdr3_nt: TGTGCCAGTGGACGCGTGGCTAGCACAGATACGCAGTATTTT
cdr3_aa: CASGRVASTDTQYF
j_call: TRBJ2-3
v_call: TRBV2
d_call: -
clone_size: once

cdr3_nt: TGCGCCAGCAGCGGTGACAACAGGGGGAGCTACACCTTC
cdr3_aa: CASSGDNRGSYTF
j_call: TRBJ1-2
v_call: TRBV5-1
d_call: TRBD1
clone_size: -

cdr3_nt: TGTGCCAGCAGCTTTTTCGGTGGGACGGGTGACGAGCAGTACTTC
cdr3_aa: CASSFFGGTGDEQYF
j_call: TRBJ2-7
v_call: TRBV5-5
d_call: -
clone_size: -

cdr3_nt: TGTGCCAGCAGTGAAAACACGTTTGTTGGCTCAGGCTACACCTTC
cdr3_aa: CASSENTFVGSGYTF
j_call: TRBJ1-2
v_call: TRBV6-1
d_call: -
clone_size: -

cdr3_nt: TGTGCCAGCAGCCAAGAGGGGCAGGGGGCAGAAGCTTTCTTT
cdr3_aa: CASSQEGQGAEAFF
j_call: TRBJ1-1
v_call: TRBV3-1/TRBV3-2
d_call: TRBD1
clone_size: -

cdr3_nt: TGTGCCTGGACGGTAGGGCTGAACACTGAAGCTTTCTTT
cdr3_aa: CAWTVGLNTEAFF
j_call: TRBJ1-1
v_call: TRBV30
d_call: -
clone_size: -

cdr3_nt: TGTGCCAGCCGGCGGTTCGGTTTCCCTGAAGCTTTCTTT
cdr3_aa: CASRRFGFPEAFF
j_call: TRBJ1-1
v_call: TRBV19
d_call: -
clone_size: -

cdr3_nt: TGTGCCAGCAGCCAACCGACAGGGGGTTCACCCCTCCACTTT
cdr3_aa: CASSQPTGGSPLHF
j_call: TRBJ1-6
v_call: TRBV3-1/TRBV3-2
d_call: TRBD1
clone_size: -

cdr3_nt: TGTGCCAGTTCAAAGGCGGGGACCTATGGCTACACCTTC
cdr3_aa: CASSKAGTYGYTF
j_call: TRBJ1-2
v_call: TRBV6-5
d_call: -
clone_size: once

cdr3_nt: TGCGCCAGCAATCGATGGGGAGGGATGAACACTGAAGCTTTCTTT
cdr3_aa: CASNRWGGMNTEAFF
j_call: TRBJ1-1
v_call: TRBV5-1
d_call: -
clone_size: few

cdr3_nt: TGTGCCTGGAGTGTACAGGGGGCCGGCAATCAGCCCCAGCATTTT
cdr3_aa: CAWSVQGAGNQPQHF
j_call: TRBJ1-5
v_call: TRBV30
d_call: TRBD1
clone_size: -

cdr3_nt: TGTGCCAGCAGTGCCCCCCCGGACAGGGGCTACAATGAGCAGTTCTTC
cdr3_aa: CASSAPPDRGYNEQFF
j_call: TRBJ2-1
v_call: TRBV6-4
d_call: TRBD1
clone_size: -

cdr3_nt: TGTGCCAGCTCACCAAATATGGGACAGATAGATGAGCAGTTCTTC
cdr3_aa: CASSPNMGQIDEQFF
j_call: TRBJ2-1
v_call: TRBV18
d_call: TRBD1
clone_size: -